Listed below are T cell receptor beta chains from one sample, sequenced in a study of post-analysis software for immune sequencing data. Via MiXCR, TCRdb re-called the PCR reads, giving one row per CDR3 protein. The data contain around 710,000 distinct CDR3 sequences, 35% to 55% of them singletons. The sequencing sample was made of blood. Receptors were obtained from a girl aged 10-17 years with multiple sclerosis. The CDR3 runs from the conserved cysteine through the conserved F or W. A D gene is named only where the DNA matches it firmly. Not all rows give a size; the values are once, few, many and, for expanded clones, a class.

clone_size j_call cdr3_length v_call d_call cdr3_aa cdr3_nt
few TRBJ2-1 19 TRBV20-1 TRBD2 CSATSGTSGRWPSYNEQFF TGCAGTGCAACCTCCGGGACTAGCGGGAGATGGCCTTCCTACAATGAGCAGTTCTTC
few TRBJ1-5 12 TRBV6-6 . CASTTDSQPQHF TGTGCCAGCACCACGGATTCTCAGCCCCAGCATTTT
. TRBJ1-4 16 TRBV7-9 TRBD1 CASSLPDRGSNEKLFF TGTGCCAGCAGCTTACCAGACAGGGGCTCAAATGAAAAACTGTTTTTT
. TRBJ1-4 14 TRBV5-5 . CASRLVATNEKLFF TGTGCCAGCAGGCTAGTTGCAACTAATGAAAAACTGTTTTTT
. TRBJ2-1 13 TRBV29-1 . CSVLRGAYNEQFF TGCAGCGTGCTTCGGGGAGCCTACAATGAGCAGTTCTTC
few TRBJ2-1 15 TRBV7-9 . CASSYPGNPYNEQFF TGTGCCAGCAGTTACCCGGGTAACCCATACAATGAGCAGTTCTTC
. TRBJ2-7 16 TRBV7-2 . CASSPLLGRNPYEQYF TGTGCCAGCAGCCCCCTCCTGGGCCGAAATCCCTACGAGCAGTACTTC
. TRBJ2-7 14 TRBV7-8 . CASSPYLNGNEQYF TGTGCCAGCAGCCCATACCTTAACGGTAACGAGCAGTACTTC
. TRBJ2-1 13 TRBV9 . CASSVGVGAEQFF TGTGCCAGCAGCGTAGGGGTGGGGGCTGAGCAGTTCTTC
. TRBJ2-3 17 TRBV10-3 TRBD2 CAISGTSGRGGTDTQYF TGTGCCATCAGCGGGACTAGCGGGAGAGGGGGCACAGATACGCAGTATTTT
few TRBJ2-5 15 TRBV10-3 TRBD1 CAQGQGRILVETQYF TGTGCCCAAGGACAGGGGAGAATTTTGGTGGAGACCCAGTACTTC
few TRBJ2-7 13 TRBV6-1 TRBD1 CASSEWTGNEQYF TGTGCCAGCAGTGAATGGACAGGGAACGAGCAGTACTTC
. TRBJ1-1 13 TRBV20-1 . CSARLRGNTEAFF TGCAGTGCTAGACTCAGGGGGAACACTGAAGCTTTCTTT
. TRBJ2-7 16 TRBV7-9 . CASSKTRDWGSYEQYF TGTGCCAGCAGTAAGACCCGGGACTGGGGCTCCTACGAGCAGTACTTC
few TRBJ2-7 11 TRBV20-1 . CSARGTVEQYF TGCAGTGCTAGGGGGACGGTGGAGCAGTACTTC
. TRBJ1-2 14 TRBV13 . CASSPRTSNYGYTF TGTGCCAGCAGCCCCCGCACATCTAACTATGGCTACACCTTC
. TRBJ2-3 13 TRBV7-9 . CASSISYTDTQYF TGTGCCAGCAGCATAAGTTACACAGATACGCAGTATTTT
. TRBJ2-1 16 TRBV9 TRBD2 CASSVQAGGGYNEQFF TGTGCCAGCAGCGTTCAAGCGGGAGGGGGTTACAATGAGCAGTTCTTC
. TRBJ2-1 14 TRBV7-3 . CASSPTGGGNEQFF TGTGCCAGCAGCCCCACCGGCGGAGGCAATGAGCAGTTCTTC
. TRBJ1-1 17 TRBV6-6 TRBD1 CASSYPPTGTANTEAFF TGTGCCAGCAGTTATCCTCCTACCGGGACAGCTAACACTGAAGCTTTCTTT
. TRBJ2-3 14 TRBV4-3 . CASSHFHTADTQYF TGCGCCAGCAGCCACTTCCATACAGCAGATACGCAGTATTTT
few TRBJ2-4 14 TRBV13 . CASSQGGGKNIQYF TGTGCCAGCAGCCAAGGGGGGGGCAAAAACATTCAGTACTTC
few TRBJ2-7 14 TRBV5-1 . CASTPYLGTEEQYF TGCGCCAGCACCCCTTATCTGGGGACGGAAGAGCAGTACTTC
few TRBJ2-3 15 TRBV20-1 TRBD2 CSALTSGTLTDTQYF TGCAGTGCTCTGACTAGCGGTACCCTCACAGATACGCAGTATTTT
many TRBJ2-5 15 TRBV29-1 TRBD2 CSADSGRNIGETQYF TGCAGCGCCGATAGCGGGAGAAATATTGGAGAGACCCAGTACTTC
. TRBJ2-1 12 TRBV6-1 TRBD1 CASRSTGTGQFF TGTGCCAGCAGATCAACCGGGACAGGACAGTTCTTC
. TRBJ2-7 16 TRBV28 TRBD2 CASSLALLAGVYEQYF TGTGCCAGCAGTTTAGCTCTACTAGCGGGAGTTTACGAGCAGTACTTC